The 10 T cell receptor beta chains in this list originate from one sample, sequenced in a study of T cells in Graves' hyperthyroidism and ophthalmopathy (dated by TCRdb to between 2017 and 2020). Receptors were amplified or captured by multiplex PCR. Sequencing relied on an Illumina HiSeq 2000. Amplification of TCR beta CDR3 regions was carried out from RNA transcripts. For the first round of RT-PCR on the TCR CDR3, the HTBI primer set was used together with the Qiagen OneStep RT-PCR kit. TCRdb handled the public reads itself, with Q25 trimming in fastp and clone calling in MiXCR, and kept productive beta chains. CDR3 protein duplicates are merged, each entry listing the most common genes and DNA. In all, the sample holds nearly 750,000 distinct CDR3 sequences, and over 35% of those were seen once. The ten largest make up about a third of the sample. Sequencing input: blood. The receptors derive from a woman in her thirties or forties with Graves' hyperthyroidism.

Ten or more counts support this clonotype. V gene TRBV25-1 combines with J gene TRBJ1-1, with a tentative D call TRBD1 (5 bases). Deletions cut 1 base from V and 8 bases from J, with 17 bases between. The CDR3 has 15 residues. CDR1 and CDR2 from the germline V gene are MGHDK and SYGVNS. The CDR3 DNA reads TGTGCCAGCAGTGAATCCTTCACGGGGCGTCAGGAAGCTTTCTTT. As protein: CASSESFTGRQEAFF.

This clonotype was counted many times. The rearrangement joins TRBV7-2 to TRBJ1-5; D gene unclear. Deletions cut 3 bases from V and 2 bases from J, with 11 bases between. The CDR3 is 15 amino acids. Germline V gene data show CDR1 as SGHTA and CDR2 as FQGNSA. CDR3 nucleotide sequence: TGTGCCAGCAGCTTCTATTCTGGGGGCAATCAGCCCCAGCATTTT. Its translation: CASSFYSGGNQPQHF.

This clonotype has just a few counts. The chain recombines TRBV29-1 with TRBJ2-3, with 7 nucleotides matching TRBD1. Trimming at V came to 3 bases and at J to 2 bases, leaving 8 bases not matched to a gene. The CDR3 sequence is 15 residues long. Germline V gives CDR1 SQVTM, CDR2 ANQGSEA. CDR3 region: CSVDPGQSYTDTQYF. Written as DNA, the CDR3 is TGCAGCGTTGACCCGGGACAGTCCTACACAGATACGCAGTATTTT.

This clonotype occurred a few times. The CDR3 spells CASSQELGQGISVNQPQHF. The CDR3 DNA follows: TGCGCCAGCAGCCAAGAGTTGGGACAGGGGATTTCCGTCAATCAGCCCCAGCATTTT. The chain combines TRBV4-1 with TRBJ1-5, with 10 bases fitting TRBD1. The CDR3 is 19 residues long. V lost 0 bases, J lost 3 bases, and 11 bases stayed unmatched. Germline V lookup: CDR1 MGHRA, CDR2 YSYEKL.

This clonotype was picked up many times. This CDR3 reads CSAPRQGRTEAFF. The CDR3 DNA reads TGCAGTGCTCCAAGACAGGGGAGGACTGAAGCTTTCTTT. The J gene is TRBJ1-1, the V gene TRBV20-1; TRBD1 matches at 8 bases. The CDR3 contains 13 residues. Germline V gene lookup returns CDR1 DFQATT and CDR2 SNEGSKA (reference sequence). The ends lost 5 bases at V and 5 bases at J; junction bases unmatched: 7.

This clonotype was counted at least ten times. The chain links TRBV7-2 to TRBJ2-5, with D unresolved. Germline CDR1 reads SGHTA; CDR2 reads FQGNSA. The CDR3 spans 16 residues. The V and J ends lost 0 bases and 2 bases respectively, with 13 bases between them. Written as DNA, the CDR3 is TGTGCCAGCAGCTTAGCGGTCGGCACTGCTCAAGAGACCCAGTACTTC. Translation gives CASSLAVGTAQETQYF.

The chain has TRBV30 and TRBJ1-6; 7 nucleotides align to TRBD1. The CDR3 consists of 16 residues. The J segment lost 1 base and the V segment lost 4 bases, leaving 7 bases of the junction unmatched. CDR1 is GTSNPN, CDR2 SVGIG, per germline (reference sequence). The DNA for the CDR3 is TGTGCCTGGAAGACAGGGATCGGGTCCTATAATTCACCCCTCCACTTT. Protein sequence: CAWKTGIGSYNSPLHF.

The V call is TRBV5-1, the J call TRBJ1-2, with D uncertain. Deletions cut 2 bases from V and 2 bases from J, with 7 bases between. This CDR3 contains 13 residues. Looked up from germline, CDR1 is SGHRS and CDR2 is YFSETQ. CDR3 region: CASSFEENYGYTF. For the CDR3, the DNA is TGCGCCAGCAGCTTCGAGGAAAACTATGGCTACACCTTC.

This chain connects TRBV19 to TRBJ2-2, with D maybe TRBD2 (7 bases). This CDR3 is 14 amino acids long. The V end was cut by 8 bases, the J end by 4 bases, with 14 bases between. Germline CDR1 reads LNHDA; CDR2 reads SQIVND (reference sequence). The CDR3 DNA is TGTGCCAGTGGGGCGGGGGCCGGCACCGGGGAGCTGTTTTTT. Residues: CASGAGAGTGELFF. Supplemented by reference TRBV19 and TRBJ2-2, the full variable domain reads DGGITQSPKYLFRKEGQNVTLSCEQNLNHDAMYWYRQDPGQGLRLIYYSQIVNDFQKGDIAEGYSVSREKKESFPLTVTSAQKNPTAFYLCASGAGAGTGELFFGEGSRLTVL.

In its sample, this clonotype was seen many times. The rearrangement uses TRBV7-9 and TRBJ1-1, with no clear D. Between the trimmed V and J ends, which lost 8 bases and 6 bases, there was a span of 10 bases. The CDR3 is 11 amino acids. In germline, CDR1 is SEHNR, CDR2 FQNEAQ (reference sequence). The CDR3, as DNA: TGTGCCAGCGGAAGCCAGTCTGAAGCTTTCTTT. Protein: CASGSQSEAFF.